The 10 T cell receptor beta chains listed next were all sequenced from one sample in a study of blood T cell repertoires in COVID-19. TCRdb's table, derived via immunoSEQ multiplex PCR, lists solely in-frame clones and lacks some. The repertoire has hundreds of thousands of clones, 87% of them found once; the top ten carry roughly 2%. The specimen was peripheral blood. The source of these receptors is a woman aged 45-65 years who had recovered from COVID-19.

The chain recombines TRBV11-2 with TRBJ2-3, with 9 bases lining up with TRBD2. From germline, CDR1 is SGHAT and CDR2 FQNNGV. Trimming cost V 4 bases and J 5 bases; bases outside gene matches: 4. This CDR3 comprises 14 residues. The chain's CDR3 is CASSSAGGRDTQYF. The CDR3 nucleotides are TGTGCCAGCAGCTCGGCGGGAGGGAGAGATACGCAGTATTTT.

This chain joins TRBV19 and TRBJ1-5; no reliable D call. Germline CDR1 LNHDA, CDR2 SQIVND (reference sequence). This CDR3 has 15 residues. V lost 5 bases, J lost 3 bases, and 14 bases lay in between. The CDR3 DNA is TGTGCCAGTAGTGATACCCGAACAATCAATCAGCCCCAGCATTTT. It encodes CASSDTRTINQPQHF. Based on the CDR3 plus reference TRBV19 and TRBJ1-5, the full variable domain is DGGITQSPKYLFRKEGQNVTLSCEQNLNHDAMYWYRQDPGQGLRLIYYSQIVNDFQKGDIAEGYSVSREKKESFPLTVTSAQKNPTAFYLCASSDTRTINQPQHFGDGTRLSIL.

This chain connects TRBV5-1 to TRBJ2-3; the match to TRBD1 covers 11 bases. Trimming at V came to 7 bases and at J to 4 bases, leaving 2 bases not matched to a gene. Germline values: CDR1 SGHRS, CDR2 YFSETQ. The CDR3 runs to 13 residues. As DNA, the CDR3 is TGCGCCAGCGGGGGACAGGGGGCAGATACGCAGTATTTT. Amino acid sequence: CASGGQGADTQYF.

The chain links TRBV7-9 to TRBJ2-1; weak D call: TRBD2 (7 bases). Germline CDR1 and CDR2: SEHNR and FQNEAQ (reference sequence). Trimming took off 1 base at V and 4 bases at J, with 11 bases between the two ends. The length of the CDR3 is 15 residues. The CDR3 nucleotides read TGTGCCAGCAGCTTAGGGCGGGGGCGATACAATGAGCAGTTCTTC. Translated: CASSLGRGRYNEQFF.

V usage is TRBV5-6 and J usage is TRBJ1-2; 8 nucleotides align to TRBD1. Germline assignment: CDR1 SGHDT and CDR2 YYEEEE. The J segment lost 4 bases and the V segment lost 0 bases, leaving 5 bases of the junction unmatched. CDR3 length: 15 amino acids. CDR3: CASSLAGGTGYGYTF. As DNA, the CDR3 is TGTGCCAGCAGCTTGGCAGGGGGCACGGGCTATGGCTACACCTTC.

The rearrangement joins TRBV7-2 to TRBJ2-2, with 9 positions matching TRBD2. J was trimmed by 6 bases and V by 1 base; bases with no gene match: 3. Germline loops: CDR1 SGHTA, CDR2 FQGNSA. The CDR3 is 15 residues long. For the CDR3, the DNA is TGTGCCAGCAGCTTAGTGCGGGGGGGCCCCGGGGAGCTGTTTTTT. Translated, it gives CASSLVRGGPGELFF. Full variable domain (rest looked up from reference TRBV7-2 and TRBJ2-2): GAGVSQSPSNKVTEKGKDVELRCDPISGHTALYWYRQSLGQGLEFLIYFQGNSAPDKSGLPSDRFSAERTGGSVSTLTIQRTQQEDSAVYLCASSLVRGGPGELFFGEGSRLTVL.

CDR3 DNA: TGTGCCAGCAGCCGAAAGGACAGGGGGCGAGATAACTATGGCTACACCTTC. Its protein product is CASSRKDRGRDNYGYTF. The chain uses TRBV6-6 and TRBJ1-2; TRBD1 matches at 11 bases. The CDR3 runs to 17 residues. V lost 6 bases, J lost 1 base, and 10 bases stayed unmatched. The germline V gene encodes CDR1 MNHNY and CDR2 SVGAGI (reference sequence).

This sequence joins TRBV18 and TRBJ1-2, with TRBD1 identical over 9 bases. CDR3 length: 15 amino acids. J gave up 4 bases and V 6 bases, and 9 bases lay outside the gene matches. Germline CDR1 and CDR2: KGHSH and LQKENI. The CDR3 spells CASSLGTGLGYGYTF. CDR3 sequence (DNA): TGTGCCAGCTCCCTTGGGACAGGGCTTGGCTATGGCTACACCTTC.

The V call is TRBV27, the J call TRBJ2-1, with 9 bases that match TRBD1. Germline V gene sequence: CDR1 MNHEY, CDR2 SMNVEV (reference sequence). J lost 8 bases, V lost 5 bases, and 7 bases had no gene match. There are 14 residues in the CDR3. CDR3 protein: CASSLTGGIDEQFF. CDR3 coding DNA: TGTGCCAGCAGTCTCACAGGGGGCATTGATGAGCAGTTCTTC.

The chain employs TRBV9 and TRBJ2-1; 11 bases are a match to TRBD2. Trimming removed 6 bases from V and 6 bases from J; junction bases left unmatched: 8. This CDR3 is built from 15 residues. Germline V lookup: CDR1 SGDLS, CDR2 YYNGEE. This chain's CDR3 is CASTGSGRALNEQFF. The CDR3 bases are TGTGCCAGCACCGGTAGCGGGAGGGCACTCAATGAGCAGTTCTTC.